These 3 T cell receptor beta chains share one sample of origin, sequenced in a study of sequential checkpoint blockade in melanoma. Here immunoSEQ multiplex PCR was the method, and the copy in TCRdb shows in-frame clones only, minus some. This sample has about 37,000 clones, with roughly four fifths found just once. Described treatment: randomized to nivolumab then ipilimumab (arm A) or the reverse (arm B). Specimen: CD8+ T cells sorted from blood (inferred from file names), collected from a patient given nivolumab and ipilimumab in sequence. Receptors originate from a human donor with melanoma.

By proportion, this clone is medium-sized (0.01 to 0.1%). This chain connects TRBV7-9 to TRBJ1-5; D is unresolved. The V end was cut by 3 bases, the J end by 6 bases, with 6 bases between. Germline V gene data show CDR1 as SEHNR and CDR2 as FQNEAQ (reference sequence). The CDR3 is 12 amino acids. Here the CDR3 DNA reads TGTGCCAGCAGCTTCCCCAGTCAGCCCCAGCATTTT. Encoded protein: CASSFPSQPQHF. The full variable domain, in which reference TRBV7-9 and TRBJ1-5 provide the parts outside the CDR3, is DTGVSQNPRHKITKRGQNVTFRCDPISEHNRLYWYRQTLGQGPEFLTYFQNEAQLEKSRLLSDRFSAERPKGSFSTLEIQRTEQGDSAMYLCASSFPSQPQHFGDGTRLSIL.

The chain uses TRBV5-1 and TRBJ2-7; a possible D gene is TRBD1 (5 bases). The V end lost 4 bases, the J end lost 4 bases, and 12 bases lay between the germline ends. The CDR3 has 13 residues. Germline lookup yields CDR1 SGHRS and CDR2 YFSETQ. Here the CDR3 DNA reads TGCGCCAGCAGCATTGGGGCAGCTTACGAGCAGTACTTC. Its protein is CASSIGAAYEQYF. Complete variable domain (other parts from reference TRBV5-1 and TRBJ2-7): KAGVTQTPRYLIKTRGQQVTLSCSPISGHRSVSWYQQTPGQGLQFLFEYFSETQRNKGNFPGRFSGRQFSNSRSEMNVSTLELGDSALYLCASSIGAAYEQYFGPGTRLTVT.

The genes are TRBV5-1 and TRBJ2-5; 7 nucleotides align to TRBD1. The trim removed 4 bases at V and 3 bases at J, leaving 6 bases unmatched. The germline V gene has CDR1 SGHRS and CDR2 YFSETQ. The CDR3 consists of 14 residues. The CDR3 sequence is CASSPDRAKETQYF. DNA of the CDR3: TGCGCCAGCAGCCCTGACAGGGCGAAAGAGACCCAGTACTTC. The full variable domain, rest sourced from reference TRBV5-1 and TRBJ2-5, is KAGVTQTPRYLIKTRGQQVTLSCSPISGHRSVSWYQQTPGQGLQFLFEYFSETQRNKGNFPGRFSGRQFSNSRSEMNVSTLELGDSALYLCASSPDRAKETQYFGPGTRLLVL.